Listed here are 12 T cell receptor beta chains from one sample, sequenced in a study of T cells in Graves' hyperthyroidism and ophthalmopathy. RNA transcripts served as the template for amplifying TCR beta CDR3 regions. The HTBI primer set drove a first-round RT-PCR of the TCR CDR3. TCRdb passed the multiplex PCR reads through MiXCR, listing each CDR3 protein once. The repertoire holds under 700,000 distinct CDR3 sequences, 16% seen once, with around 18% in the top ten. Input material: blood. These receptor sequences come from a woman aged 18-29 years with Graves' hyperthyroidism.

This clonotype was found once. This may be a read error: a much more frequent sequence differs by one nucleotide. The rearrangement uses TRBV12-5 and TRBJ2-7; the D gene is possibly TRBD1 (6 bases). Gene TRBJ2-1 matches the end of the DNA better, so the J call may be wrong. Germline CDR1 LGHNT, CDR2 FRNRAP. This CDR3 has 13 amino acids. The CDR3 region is CASATGQGYEQFF. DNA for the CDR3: TGTGCTAGTGCCACGGGGCAGGGGTACGAGCAGTTCTTC.

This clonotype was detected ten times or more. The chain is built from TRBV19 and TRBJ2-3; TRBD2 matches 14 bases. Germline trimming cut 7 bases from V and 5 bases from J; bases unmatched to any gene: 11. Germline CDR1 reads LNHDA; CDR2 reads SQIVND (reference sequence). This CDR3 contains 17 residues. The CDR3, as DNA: TGTGCCAGTACCGAGGGCCCGGGACTAGCGGGAGTAGATACGCAGTATTTT. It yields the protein CASTEGPGLAGVDTQYF. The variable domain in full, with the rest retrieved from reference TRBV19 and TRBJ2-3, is DGGITQSPKYLFRKEGQNVTLSCEQNLNHDAMYWYRQDPGQGLRLIYYSQIVNDFQKGDIAEGYSVSREKKESFPLTVTSAQKNPTAFYLCASTEGPGLAGVDTQYFGPGTRLTVL.

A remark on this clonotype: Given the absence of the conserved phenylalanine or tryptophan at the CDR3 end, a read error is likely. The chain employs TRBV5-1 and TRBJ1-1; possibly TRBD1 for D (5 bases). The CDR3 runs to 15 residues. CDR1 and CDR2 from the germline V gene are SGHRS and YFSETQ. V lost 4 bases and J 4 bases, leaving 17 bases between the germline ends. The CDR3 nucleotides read TGCGCCAGCAGCGCCTCACAGGTCATTGGCACTGAAGCTTTCTAT. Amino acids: CASSASQVIGTEAFY.

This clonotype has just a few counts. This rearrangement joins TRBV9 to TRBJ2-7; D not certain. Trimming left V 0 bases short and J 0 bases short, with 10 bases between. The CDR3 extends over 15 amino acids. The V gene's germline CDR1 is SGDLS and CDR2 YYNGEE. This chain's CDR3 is CASSVGPASSYEQYF. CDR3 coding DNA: TGTGCCAGCAGCGTAGGGCCAGCGAGCTCCTACGAGCAGTACTTC.

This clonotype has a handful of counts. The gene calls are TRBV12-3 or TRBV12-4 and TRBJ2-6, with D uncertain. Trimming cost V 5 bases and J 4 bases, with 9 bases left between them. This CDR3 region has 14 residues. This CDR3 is CASSTMAGANVLTF. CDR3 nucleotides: TGTGCCAGCAGTACGATGGCCGGGGCCAACGTCCTGACTTTC.

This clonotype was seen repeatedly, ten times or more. CDR3 nucleotide sequence: TGTGCCAGCAGTCCCGCGACAGGGCTGCGGGCTTTCTTT. It encodes CASSPATGLRAFF. The chain recombines TRBV12-3 or TRBV12-4 with TRBJ1-1; 7 positions match TRBD1. The CDR3 is 13 amino acids. V was pared by 5 bases and J by 11 bases, with 11 bases of the junction left unmatched.

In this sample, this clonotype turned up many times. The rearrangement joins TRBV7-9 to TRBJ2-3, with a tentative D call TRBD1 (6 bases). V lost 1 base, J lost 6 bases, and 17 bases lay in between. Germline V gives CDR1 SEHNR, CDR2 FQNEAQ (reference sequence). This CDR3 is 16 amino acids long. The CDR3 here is CASSLGGRVSVDTQYF. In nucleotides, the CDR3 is TGTGCCAGCAGCTTAGGGGGGCGTGTTTCGGTGGATACGCAGTATTTT.

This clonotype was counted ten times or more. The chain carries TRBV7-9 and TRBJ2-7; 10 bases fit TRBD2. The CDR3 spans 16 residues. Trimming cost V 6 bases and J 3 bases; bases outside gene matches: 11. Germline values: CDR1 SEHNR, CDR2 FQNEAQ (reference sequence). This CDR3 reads CASSPGLGLADYEQYF. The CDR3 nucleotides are TGTGCCAGCAGTCCCGGGTTAGGACTAGCGGACTACGAGCAGTACTTC.

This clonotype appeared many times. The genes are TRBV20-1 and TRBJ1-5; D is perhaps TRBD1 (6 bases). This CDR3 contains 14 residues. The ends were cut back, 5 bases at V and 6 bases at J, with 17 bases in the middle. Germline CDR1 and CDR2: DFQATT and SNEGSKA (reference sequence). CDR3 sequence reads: CSARVQGWSQPQHF. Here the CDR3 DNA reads TGCAGTGCTCGAGTACAGGGCTGGAGTCAGCCCCAGCATTTT.

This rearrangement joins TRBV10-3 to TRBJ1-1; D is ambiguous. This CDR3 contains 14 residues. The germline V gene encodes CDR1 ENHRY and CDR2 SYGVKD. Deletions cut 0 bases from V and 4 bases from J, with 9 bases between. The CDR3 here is CAISESLGSTEAFF. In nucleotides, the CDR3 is TGTGCCATCAGTGAGTCCCTGGGCAGCACTGAAGCTTTCTTT.

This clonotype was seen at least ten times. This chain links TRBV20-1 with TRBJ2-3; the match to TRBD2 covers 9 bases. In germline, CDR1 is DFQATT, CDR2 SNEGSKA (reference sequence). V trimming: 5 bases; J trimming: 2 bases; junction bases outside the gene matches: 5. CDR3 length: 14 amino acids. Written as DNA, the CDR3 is TGCAGTGCTGTTGAGCGGGAGGCCACAGATACGCAGTATTTT. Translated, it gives CSAVEREATDTQYF.

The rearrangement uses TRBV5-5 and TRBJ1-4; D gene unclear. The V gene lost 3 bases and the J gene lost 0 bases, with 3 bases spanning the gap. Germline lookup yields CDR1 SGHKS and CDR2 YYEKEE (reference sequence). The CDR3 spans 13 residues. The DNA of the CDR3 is TGTGCCAGCAGCTGGACAACTAATGAAAAACTGTTTTTT. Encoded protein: CASSWTTNEKLFF.